Listed below are T cell receptor beta chains from one sample, sequenced in a study of memory CD4+ T cells and cytomegalovirus serostatus. The repertoire was sequenced with immunoSEQ multiplex PCR; TCRdb's copy has only in-frame clones and lacks some. Of some 46,000 clones in the sample, 60% to 85% are singletons; the top ten hold less than 0.75%. The material sequenced was memory CD4+ T cells from blood. The receptors derive from an adult in good health and CMV-seronegative. The CDR3 runs from the conserved cysteine through the conserved F or W. D genes are given only for firm matches. Expanded clones are given a class, and other clones once, few, many or no size at all.

v_call: TRBV10-2; clone_size: few; j_call: TRBJ1-1; d_call: NA; cdr3_nt: TGCGCCAGCAGTGAAAGGAACACTGAAGCTTTCTTT; cdr3_aa: CASSERNTEAFF
v_call: TRBV6-1; clone_size: NA; j_call: TRBJ2-7; d_call: TRBD1; cdr3_nt: TGTGCCAGCAGTGATGGGACAGGGCCATACTCCTACGAGCAGTACTTC; cdr3_aa: CASSDGTGPYSYEQYF
v_call: TRBV7-9; clone_size: NA; j_call: TRBJ2-1; d_call: TRBD2; cdr3_nt: TGTGCCAGCAGCTTGCGGGGGGCTTGGGTCTTC; cdr3_aa: CASSLRGAWVF
v_call: TRBV30; clone_size: once; j_call: TRBJ2-7; d_call: NA; cdr3_nt: TGTGCCTGGTGGTTAAGGGGCGACGACTACGAGCAGTACTTC; cdr3_aa: CAWWLRGDDYEQYF
v_call: TRBV7-3; clone_size: once; j_call: TRBJ2-5; d_call: NA; cdr3_nt: TGTGCCAGCAGCTTGCACGGCCAAGAGACCCAGTACTTC; cdr3_aa: CASSLHGQETQYF
v_call: TRBV6-1; clone_size: NA; j_call: TRBJ1-3; d_call: NA; cdr3_nt: TGTGCCAGCAGTGAAGGGAGGGGCGTAGGAAGAATTCACAGCTCTGGAAACACCATATATTTT; cdr3_aa: CASSEGRGVGRIHSSGNTIYF
v_call: TRBV18; clone_size: once; j_call: TRBJ2-3; d_call: NA; cdr3_nt: TGTGCCAGCTCACCTATTTCTTTGGGTGGCACAGATACGCAGTATTTT; cdr3_aa: CASSPISLGGTDTQYF
v_call: TRBV11-2; clone_size: NA; j_call: TRBJ2-3; d_call: NA; cdr3_nt: TGTGCCAGCAGCCTCGGGGATACGCAGTATTTT; cdr3_aa: CASSLGDTQYF
v_call: TRBV2; clone_size: NA; j_call: TRBJ2-7; d_call: TRBD1; cdr3_nt: TGTGCCAGCGGCCAGACAGGGGCCTACGAGCAGTACTTC; cdr3_aa: CASGQTGAYEQYF
v_call: TRBV5-3; clone_size: NA; j_call: TRBJ1-2; d_call: NA; cdr3_nt: TGTGCCAGAAGCCTCCACCCACGTGACAGACCTCATAACTATGGCTACACCTTC; cdr3_aa: CARSLHPRDRPHNYGYTF
v_call: TRBV10-3; clone_size: NA; j_call: TRBJ1-6; d_call: NA; cdr3_nt: TGTGCCATCAGTGCCTCTGGGGGGATTAATTCACCCCTCCACTTT; cdr3_aa: CAISASGGINSPLHF
v_call: TRBV5-1; clone_size: few; j_call: TRBJ2-6; d_call: NA; cdr3_nt: TGCGCCAGCACCCCCCGGAGCAGTGGGGCCAACGTCCTGACTTTC; cdr3_aa: CASTPRSSGANVLTF
v_call: TRBV5-8; clone_size: NA; j_call: TRBJ1-1; d_call: TRBD1; cdr3_nt: TGTGCCAGCAGCCCCAGGGGGCGGGGTGAAGCTTTCTTT; cdr3_aa: CASSPRGRGEAFF
v_call: TRBV11-2; clone_size: NA; j_call: TRBJ1-3; d_call: NA; cdr3_nt: TGTGCCAGCACCGTTTTGAACTCTGGAAACACCATATATTTT; cdr3_aa: CASTVLNSGNTIYF
v_call: TRBV4-3; clone_size: NA; j_call: TRBJ1-4; d_call: TRBD1; cdr3_nt: TGCGCCAGCAGCCTCGGGACAGGGAATGAAAAACTGTTTTTT; cdr3_aa: CASSLGTGNEKLFF
v_call: TRBV10-3; clone_size: NA; j_call: TRBJ1-1; d_call: NA; cdr3_nt: TGTGCCATCAGTGTCCAGTTATCGAACACTGAAGCTTTCTTT; cdr3_aa: CAISVQLSNTEAFF
v_call: TRBV7-2; clone_size: NA; j_call: TRBJ2-5; d_call: NA; cdr3_nt: TGTGCCAGCAGCTTAATGGCGGGGCGTTATCCGGAGACCCAGTACTTC; cdr3_aa: CASSLMAGRYPETQYF
v_call: TRBV7-8; clone_size: NA; j_call: TRBJ2-7; d_call: NA; cdr3_nt: TGTGCCAGCAGCTTAGGGGGGTCTTGGAGCTCCTACGAGCAGTACTTC; cdr3_aa: CASSLGGSWSSYEQYF
v_call: TRBV6-1; clone_size: NA; j_call: TRBJ2-4; d_call: NA; cdr3_nt: TGTGCCAGCAGTGGGGGCAGGAGCCGGAACATTCAGTACTTC; cdr3_aa: CASSGGRSRNIQYF
v_call: TRBV4-3; clone_size: NA; j_call: TRBJ1-1; d_call: NA; cdr3_nt: TGCGCCAGCAGCCAAGATGAAGTCGGGGGCACTGAAGCTTTCTTT; cdr3_aa: CASSQDEVGGTEAFF
v_call: TRBV7-3; clone_size: NA; j_call: TRBJ2-3; d_call: NA; cdr3_nt: TGTGCCAGCAGGCCCAACGCCTTGGGTACGCAGTATTTT; cdr3_aa: CASRPNALGTQYF
v_call: TRBV7-9; clone_size: NA; j_call: TRBJ2-7; d_call: NA; cdr3_nt: TGTGCCAGCAGCTCCTCCCCGGCCTCATCCTACGAGCAGTACTTC; cdr3_aa: CASSSSPASSYEQYF
v_call: TRBV30; clone_size: NA; j_call: TRBJ1-4; d_call: NA; cdr3_nt: TGTGCCTGTCCGAAACTTGATGAAAAACTGTTTTTT; cdr3_aa: CACPKLDEKLFF
v_call: TRBV7-8; clone_size: NA; j_call: TRBJ1-2; d_call: NA; cdr3_nt: TGTGCCAGCAGAGTAGGGAGAGAGCAGGGCTATGGCTACACCTTC; cdr3_aa: CASRVGREQGYGYTF
v_call: TRBV23-1; clone_size: NA; j_call: TRBJ1-1; d_call: TRBD1; cdr3_nt: TGCGCCAGCAGTCAATCGGCGGACAGGGGGCGAATGAACACTGAAGCTTTCTTT; cdr3_aa: CASSQSADRGRMNTEAFF